This TCR beta chain is drawn from a study of T cells in Graves' hyperthyroidism and ophthalmopathy. The study, taken as a whole, reports: Most thyroid clonotypes with frequency above 0.001 were detected in blood.

Thyroid ultrasound and orbital computed tomography, with clinical symptoms and serum thyroxine and TRAb, informed diagnoses. Comment on this clonotype: Its antigen is still unknown.

Researchers took RNA transcripts and amplified the TCR beta CDR3 regions from them. Primed by the HTBI set, a first-round RT-PCR was run on the TCR CDR3. TCRdb re-analysed the multiplex PCR reads in MiXCR, keeping a single row per CDR3 protein. The sample holds fewer than 650,000 distinct CDR3 sequences, approximately 15% seen once. What was sequenced was blood. The TCR comes from a woman aged 40 to 50 with Graves' hyperthyroidism.

CDR3 sequence: CASSLSGQGNNQPQHF. The CDR3, as DNA: TGTGCCAGTAGTCTCTCGGGACAGGGCAACAATCAGCCCCAGCATTTT. The chain recombines TRBV19 with TRBJ1-5; 9 positions agree with TRBD1. Germline-derived CDR1 and CDR2 are LNHDA and SQIVND (reference sequence). With V trimmed by 5 bases and J by 3 bases, 8 bases remained unmatched. The CDR3 is 16 residues long.